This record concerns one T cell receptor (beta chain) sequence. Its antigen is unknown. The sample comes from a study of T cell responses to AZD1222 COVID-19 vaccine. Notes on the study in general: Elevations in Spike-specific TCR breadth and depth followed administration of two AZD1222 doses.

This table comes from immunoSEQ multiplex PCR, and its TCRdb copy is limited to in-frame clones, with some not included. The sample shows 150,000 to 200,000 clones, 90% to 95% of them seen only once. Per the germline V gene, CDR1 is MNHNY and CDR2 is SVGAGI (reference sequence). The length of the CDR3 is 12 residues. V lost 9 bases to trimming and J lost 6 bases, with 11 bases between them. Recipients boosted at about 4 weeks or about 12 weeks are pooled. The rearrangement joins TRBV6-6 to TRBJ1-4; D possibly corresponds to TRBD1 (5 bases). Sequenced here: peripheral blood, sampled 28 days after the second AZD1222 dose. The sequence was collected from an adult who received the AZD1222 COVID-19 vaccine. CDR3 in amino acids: CASNRGDEKLFF. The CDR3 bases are TGTGCCAGTAACCGGGGCGATGAAAAACTGTTTTTT.